A selection of T cell receptor beta chains follows, all from one sample in a study of cytomegalovirus exposure and HLA in healthy donors. Measured with immunoSEQ multiplex PCR; TCRdb has only the in-frame clones, and not every one. The table shows about 170,000 clones, with 55% to 65% occurring only once. Sample: PBMCs. These receptors came from a man aged 40-49 years in good health and CMV-seronegative. Each CDR3 is given with its conserved first and last residue. D genes are given only for firm matches. Clone size is stated in some rows and not others, as once, few, many or a class when expanded.

v_gene	j_gene	d_gene	abundance	len	CDR3nt	CDR3aa
TRBV5-1	TRBJ1-3	NA	NA	15	TGCGCCAGCAGCGACGGGGTCTTCTCTGGAAACACCATATATTTT	CASSDGVFSGNTIYF
TRBV4-2	TRBJ2-1	NA	NA	15	TGTGCCAGCAGCCAAGAACCGGGAGTAGGGAATGAGCAGTTCTTC	CASSQEPGVGNEQFF
TRBV4-1	TRBJ2-7	TRBD2	NA	14	TGCGCCAGCAGATCAACCGGGACTAGCTACGAGCAGTACTTC	CASRSTGTSYEQYF
TRBV9	TRBJ2-1	TRBD1	NA	15	TGTGCCAGCAGCGCGGGACAGGGTAGGGCCAATGAGCAGTTCTTC	CASSAGQGRANEQFF
TRBV4-3	TRBJ2-7	NA	once	16	TGCGCCAGCAGCCAAGAAGGGGGTCAGGAGATCTACGAGCAGTACTTC	CASSQEGGQEIYEQYF
TRBV15	TRBJ2-1	NA	NA	13	TGTGCCACCAGCACCGGACTAACCAATGAGCAGTTCTTC	CATSTGLTNEQFF
TRBV7-2	TRBJ2-2	NA	few	16	TGTGCCAGCAGTTTTACAGGGGGGGGGAACACCGGGGAGCTGTTTTTT	CASSFTGGGNTGELFF
TRBV7-8	TRBJ1-6	TRBD1	NA	15	TGTGCCAGCAGCTCTCGGGACAGGGTCAATTCACCCCTCCACTTT	CASSSRDRVNSPLHF
TRBV25-1	TRBJ2-3	NA	NA	16	TGTGCCAGCAGTGAATACCGGGCAGGGGCCACAGATACGCAGTATTTT	CASSEYRAGATDTQYF
TRBV7-2	TRBJ2-1	TRBD1	NA	15	TGTGCCAGCAGCTCCCGACAGGGGGCCTACAATGAGCAGTTCTTC	CASSSRQGAYNEQFF
TRBV5-1	TRBJ2-1	TRBD2	NA	15	TGCGCCAGCAGCTTACTAGCGGGTTCACCGAATGAGCAGTTCTTC	CASSLLAGSPNEQFF
TRBV29-1	TRBJ2-2	TRBD2	NA	14	TGCAGCGTTTTAGCGGGAGTGGGAACCGGGGAGCTGTTTTTT	CSVLAGVGTGELFF
TRBV9	TRBJ2-3	NA	few	14	TGTGCCAGCAGCGTAGGCGGACTCCCAGATACGCAGTATTTT	CASSVGGLPDTQYF
TRBV6-6	TRBJ2-7	NA	NA	14	TGTGCCAGCAGTACGCAGGGTGATGGTAACGAGCAGTACTTC	CASSTQGDGNEQYF
TRBV4-2	TRBJ1-6	TRBD1	few	16	TGTGCCAGCAGCCAAGAGATGGGCAGGGGGACTTCACCCCTCCACTTT	CASSQEMGRGTSPLHF
TRBV2	TRBJ2-1	TRBD2	NA	15	TGTGCCAGCAGTGAAAAACTAGCGGGAGCGCCTGAGCAGTTCTTC	CASSEKLAGAPEQFF
TRBV7-9	TRBJ2-7	TRBD1	NA	14	TGTGCCAGCAGGCGGACAGGGGAAACCTACGAGCAGTACTTC	CASRRTGETYEQYF
TRBV6-5	TRBJ2-1	TRBD2	NA	14	TGTGCCAGCAGTTCTAGCGGGGGGGCGGTTGAGCAGTTCTTC	CASSSSGGAVEQFF
TRBV21-1	TRBJ2-1	NA	NA	19	TGTGCCAGCAGCCGTAACAGAATTCCGACAGGGAGTTTCTACAATGAGCAGTTCTTC	CASSRNRIPTGSFYNEQFF
TRBV4-1	TRBJ2-2	NA	few	14	TGTGCCAGCAGCCAAGCGGTTGACACCGGGGAGCTGTTTTTT	CASSQAVDTGELFF
TRBV5-1	TRBJ1-3	TRBD1	NA	16	TGCGCCAGCAGCTTGGGGCAGGGGGCGGCTGGAAACACCATATATTTT	CASSLGQGAAGNTIYF
TRBV4-1	TRBJ2-5	TRBD2	NA	17	TGCGCCAGCAGCCAAGATTCCCACGCGGGAGCTTTAGAGACCCAGTACTTC	CASSQDSHAGALETQYF
TRBV9	TRBJ1-3	NA	NA	14	TGTGCCAGCAGCGCCAGGGGTTCTGGAAACACCATATATTTT	CASSARGSGNTIYF
TRBV7-9	TRBJ2-5	NA	NA	14	TGTGCCAGCAGCTATGGACACGGAGGGGAGACCCAGTACTTC	CASSYGHGGETQYF
TRBV9	TRBJ2-7	TRBD2	NA	14	TGTGCCAGCAGCGTAGGCGGGGGTTACTACGAGCAGTACTTC	CASSVGGGYYEQYF
TRBV5-1	TRBJ2-7	TRBD1	NA	15	TGCGCCAGCAGCTTAGGGACAGTGCCTCCCTACGAGCAGTACTTC	CASSLGTVPPYEQYF
TRBV18	TRBJ1-1	NA	NA	13	TGTGCCAGCTCACACTATAAAGACTCTGAAGCTTTCTTT	CASSHYKDSEAFF
TRBV11-2	TRBJ1-5	TRBD1	NA	14	TGTGCCAGCAGCCGGGACAGGGACAATCAGCCCCAGCATTTT	CASSRDRDNQPQHF
TRBV20-1	TRBJ2-3	NA	NA	10	TGCAGTGCTGCCAGGGAAGCGCAGTATTTT	CSAAREAQYF
TRBV5-4	TRBJ1-1	NA	NA	14	TGTGCCAGCAGCCCCGACCCCAGGGGTACTGAAGCTTTCTTT	CASSPDPRGTEAFF
TRBV2	TRBJ2-7	NA	NA	12	TGTGCCAGCAAATCCCGAGACTACGAGCAGTACTTC	CASKSRDYEQYF